This T cell receptor (beta chain) stems from a study of cytomegalovirus exposure and HLA in healthy donors. Overall study results and limits: Analyzed later, most CMV-associated TCR beta chains appeared HLA-restricted. A later analysis reported that several of the most significant clusters appeared to be linked to common viral pathogens, among them Epstein-Barr virus. Presence/absence results assume similar sequencing depth per donor, which may not hold.

It was healthy bone marrow donors who served as donors. A remark on this clone: Antigen: not known.

In the PCR, 60 Vbeta and 13 Jbeta primers were used. The data were produced by immunoSEQ multiplex PCR, yet TCRdb's version contains in-frame clones alone and is incomplete. The table includes about 86,000 clones, more than 65% detected once. Sequenced material: PBMCs. This receptor was identified in a man in his sixties in good health and CMV-seronegative.

CDR3 sequence reads: CATSRGGQLNTEAFF. The CDR3 DNA follows: TGTGCCACCAGCAGGGGGGGACAGCTGAACACTGAAGCTTTCTTT. V usage is TRBV15 and J usage is TRBJ1-1; 7 bases match TRBD1. CDR1 and CDR2 (germline): LNHNV, YYDKDF (reference sequence). Germline trimming cut 3 bases from V and 0 bases from J; bases unmatched to any gene: 4. This CDR3 has 15 amino acids.